This entry describes one TCR beta chain. The target antigen is unknown. The data belong to a study of pediatric ulcerative colitis. Ulcerative colitis patients received no immunosuppressive medication before the diagnostic colonoscopy. General study points: Compared with controls, ulcerative colitis showed greater blood-rectum clone sharing.

TCRdb keeps only in-frame clones here, not all; method: immunoSEQ multiplex PCR. The table includes about 64,000 clones, more than 60% detected once. The CDR3 consists of 17 residues. Between the trimmed V and J ends, which lost 1 base and 1 base, there was a span of 15 bases. The germline CDR1 and CDR2 sequences are LGHNA and YNFKEQ. The TCR originated in a boy younger than 18 with moderate ulcerative colitis. The chain joins TRBV4-2 to TRBJ2-3, with a possible D match to TRBD2 (5 bases). The sequencing input was blood. The CDR3 DNA sequence: TGTGCCAGCAGCCAAGGGGGAGCGGAAGTGCGCACAGATACGCAGTATTTT. This sequence encodes CASSQGGAEVRTDTQYF.